Reported below is one T cell receptor (beta chain). The data originate from a study of shared T cell receptors in the human thymus. Libraries were prepared by immunoSEQ multiplex PCR; TCRdb keeps only in-frame clonotypes and omits some of them. This sample has a few hundred thousand clones, with 85% to 95% found just once. Germline V lookup: CDR1 GTSNPN, CDR2 SVGIG (reference sequence). Trimming shortened V by 0 bases and J by 5 bases, and 20 bases separated the two germline ends. CDR3 length equals 18 residues. This chain links TRBV30 with TRBJ2-6; D is perhaps TRBD1 (5 bases). Sequencing was performed on thymocytes. The origin of this receptor is a human donor. The CDR3 protein is CAWSVLKTGPIWANVLTF. In nucleotides, the CDR3 is TGTGCCTGGAGTGTGCTCAAAACAGGCCCCATCTGGGCCAACGTCCTGACTTTC.